This T cell receptor (beta chain) was observed in a study of CD8 T cells in Susac syndrome. Overall study findings and caveats: Acknowledgment was made by the study that its TCR sequencing and HLA analysis involved a relatively small number of individuals.

About this clonotype itself: Antigen specificity is unknown.

Control patients had untreated stable or active relapsing-remitting multiple sclerosis by revised McDonald criteria. The TEMRA cells underwent FACS enrichment, while the CD8+ and CD4+ T cells underwent negative isolation. RNA totalling about 0.45 to 1 ug underwent reverse transcription with random hexamers. With immunoSEQ multiplex PCR, TCR beta CDR3 was amplified across 54 Vbeta and 13 Jbeta. TCRdb analysed the immunoSEQ multiplex PCR reads with MiXCR anew, one entry per CDR3 protein. The sample carries about 120,000 distinct CDR3 sequences, just under 95% recorded once. V was trimmed by 2 bases and J by 10 bases, leaving 12 bases between them. Germline V lookup: CDR1 GTSNPN, CDR2 SVGIG (reference sequence). This CDR3 is built from 13 residues.

This clonotype was obtained from a human donor with multiple sclerosis. The chain links TRBV30 to TRBJ1-6, with D possibly TRBD1 on 5 matching bases. The material sequenced was CD4+ T cells from PBMCs. The DNA for the CDR3 is TGTGCCTGGAGTCCGGGGGACGGGTCACCCCTCCACTTT. Translating gives CAWSPGDGSPLHF.